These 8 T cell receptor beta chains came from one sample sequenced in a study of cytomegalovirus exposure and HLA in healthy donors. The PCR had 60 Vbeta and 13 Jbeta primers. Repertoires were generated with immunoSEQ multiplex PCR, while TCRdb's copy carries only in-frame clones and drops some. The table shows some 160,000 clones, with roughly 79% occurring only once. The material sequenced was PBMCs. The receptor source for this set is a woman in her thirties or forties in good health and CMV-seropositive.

CDR3 amino acids: CSVAVMLGQGNTGELFF. DNA of the CDR3: TGCAGCGTTGCGGTCATGTTGGGACAGGGCAACACCGGGGAGCTGTTTTTT. The V and J genes are TRBV29-1 and TRBJ2-2; 9 bases map to TRBD1. J lost 2 bases, V lost 4 bases, and 11 bases had no gene match. The CDR3 totals 17 residues. The germline gives CDR1 SQVTM, CDR2 ANQGSEA.

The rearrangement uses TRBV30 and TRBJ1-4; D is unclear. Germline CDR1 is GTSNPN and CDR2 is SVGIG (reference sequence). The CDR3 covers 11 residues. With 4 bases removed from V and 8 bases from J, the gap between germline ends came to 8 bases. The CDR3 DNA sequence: TGTGCCTGGAACCAGCGAGAAAAACTGTTTTTT. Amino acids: CAWNQREKLFF.

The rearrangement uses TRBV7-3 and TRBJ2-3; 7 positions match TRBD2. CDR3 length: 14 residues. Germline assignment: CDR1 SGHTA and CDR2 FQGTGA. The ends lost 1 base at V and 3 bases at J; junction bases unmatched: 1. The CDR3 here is CASSLSGGTDTQYF. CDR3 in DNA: TGTGCCAGCAGCTTAAGCGGGGGAACAGATACGCAGTATTTT.

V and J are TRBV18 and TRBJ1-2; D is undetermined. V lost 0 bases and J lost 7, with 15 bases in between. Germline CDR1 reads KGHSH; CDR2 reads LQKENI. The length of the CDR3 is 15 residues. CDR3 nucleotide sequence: TGTGCCAGCTCACCACCGGTGGGGAGAGAGATTGGCTACACCTTC. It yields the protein CASSPPVGREIGYTF.

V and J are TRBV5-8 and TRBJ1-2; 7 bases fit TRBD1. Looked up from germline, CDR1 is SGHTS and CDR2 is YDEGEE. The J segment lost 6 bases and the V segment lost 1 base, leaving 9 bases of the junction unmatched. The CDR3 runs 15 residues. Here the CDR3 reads CASSLTGDRDDGYTF. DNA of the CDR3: TGTGCCAGCAGCTTGACGGGTGACAGGGATGATGGCTACACCTTC.

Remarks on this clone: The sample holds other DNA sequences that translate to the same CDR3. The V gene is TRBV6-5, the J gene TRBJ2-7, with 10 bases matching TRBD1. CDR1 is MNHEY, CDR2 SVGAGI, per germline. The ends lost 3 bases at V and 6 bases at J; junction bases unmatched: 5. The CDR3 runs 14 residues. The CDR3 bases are TGTGCCAGCAGTTATAATGGACAGGGGGGCGAGCAGTACTTC. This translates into CASSYNGQGGEQYF.

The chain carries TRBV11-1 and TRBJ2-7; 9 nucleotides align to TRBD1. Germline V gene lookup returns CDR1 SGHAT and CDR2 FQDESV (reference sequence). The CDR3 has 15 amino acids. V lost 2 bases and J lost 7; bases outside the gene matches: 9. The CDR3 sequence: CASSLPGTGMGEQYF. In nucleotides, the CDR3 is TGTGCCAGCAGCTTACCCGGGACAGGGATGGGTGAGCAGTACTTC.

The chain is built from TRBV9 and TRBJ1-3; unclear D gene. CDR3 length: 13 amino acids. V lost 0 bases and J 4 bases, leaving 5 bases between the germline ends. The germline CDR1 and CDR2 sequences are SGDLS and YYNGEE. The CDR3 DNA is TGTGCCAGCAGCGTAGACCAGGGAAACACCATATATTTT. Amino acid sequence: CASSVDQGNTIYF.